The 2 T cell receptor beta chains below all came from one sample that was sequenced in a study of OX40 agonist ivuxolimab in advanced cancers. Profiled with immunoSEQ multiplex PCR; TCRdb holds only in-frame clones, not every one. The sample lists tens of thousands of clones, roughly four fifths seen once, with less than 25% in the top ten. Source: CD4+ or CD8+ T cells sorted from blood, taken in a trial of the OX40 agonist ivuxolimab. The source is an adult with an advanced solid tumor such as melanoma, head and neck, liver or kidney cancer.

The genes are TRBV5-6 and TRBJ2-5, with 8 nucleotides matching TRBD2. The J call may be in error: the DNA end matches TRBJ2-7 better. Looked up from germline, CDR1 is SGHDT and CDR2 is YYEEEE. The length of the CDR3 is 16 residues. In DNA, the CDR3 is TGTGCCAGCAGCGAGATCAGCGGGAGAGCTTCCTACGAGCAGTACTTC. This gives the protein CASSEISGRASYEQYF.

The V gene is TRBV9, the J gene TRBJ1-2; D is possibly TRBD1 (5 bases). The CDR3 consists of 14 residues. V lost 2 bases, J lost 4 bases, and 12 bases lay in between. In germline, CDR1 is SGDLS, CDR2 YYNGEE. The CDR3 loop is CASSVAGGGYGYTF. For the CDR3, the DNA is TGTGCCAGCAGCGTGGCGGGGGGAGGCTATGGCTACACCTTC.